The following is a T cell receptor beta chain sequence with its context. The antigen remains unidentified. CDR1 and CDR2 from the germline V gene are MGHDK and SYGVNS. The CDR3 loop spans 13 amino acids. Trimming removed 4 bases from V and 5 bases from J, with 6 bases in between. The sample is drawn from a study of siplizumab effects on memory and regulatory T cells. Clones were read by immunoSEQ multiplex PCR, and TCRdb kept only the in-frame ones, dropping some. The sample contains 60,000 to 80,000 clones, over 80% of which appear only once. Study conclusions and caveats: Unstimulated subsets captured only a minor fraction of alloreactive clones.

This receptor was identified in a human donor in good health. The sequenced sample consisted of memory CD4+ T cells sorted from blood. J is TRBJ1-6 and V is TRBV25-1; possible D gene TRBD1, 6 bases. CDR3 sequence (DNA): TGTGCCAGCAGTGGACAGGATAATTCACCCCTCCACTTT. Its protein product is CASSGQDNSPLHF.